This note documents a single T cell receptor (beta chain) sequence. How the authors handled the data: Reference gene primer amplification gave estimated nucleated cell counts. The repertoire was sequenced with immunoSEQ multiplex PCR; TCRdb's copy has only in-frame clones and lacks some. Clonal size and the V and J genes are those of that table, whereas D and trimming came from the DNA. The sample has 200,000 to 250,000 clones, approximately 80% seen once. The data stem from a study of blood T cell repertoires in COVID-19. The CDR3 has 14 residues. V was trimmed by 0 bases and J by 7 bases, leaving 12 bases between them. Germline V gene data show CDR1 as MNHNS and CDR2 as SASEGT.

The chain joins TRBV6-1 to TRBJ1-2, with D possibly matching TRBD1 (5 bases). The sequenced sample was peripheral blood. The sequence was obtained from a woman between 45 and 60 years old with acute or convalescent COVID-19. The CDR3 DNA sequence: TGTGCCAGCAGTGAAGCTGGGCAGGGCGCTGGCTACACCTTC. This encodes CASSEAGQGAGYTF.